The rows below give T cell receptor beta chains drawn from one sample of a study of shared clonotypes between healthy human individuals. TCRdb keeps only in-frame clones here, not all; method: immunoSEQ multiplex PCR. The sample has about 490,000 clones, 65% to 80% seen once; the top ten hold about 12%. Sequencing was performed on PBMCs. These receptors all stem from a woman aged 40 to 50 in good health. Some clones in this sample may be carry-over from other donors' samples. Both conserved end residues are part of each CDR3. Each record gives: D gene, J gene, clone size, V gene, CDR3 protein, CDR3 DNA. D genes are given only for firm matches. Size is omitted from some rows. Given values are once, few, many or a class for expanded clones.

d_call: TRBD2; j_call: TRBJ2-7; clone_size: -; v_call: TRBV7-3; cdr3_aa: CASSLAAGGPYEQYF; cdr3_nt: TGTGCCAGCAGCTTAGCGGCGGGAGGCCCATACGAGCAGTACTTC
d_call: -; j_call: TRBJ2-6; clone_size: many; v_call: TRBV6-5; cdr3_aa: CAAGRALTGANVLTF; cdr3_nt: TGTGCCGCTGGACGGGCACTTACTGGGGCCAACGTCCTGACTTTC
d_call: TRBD1; j_call: TRBJ2-2; clone_size: -; v_call: TRBV5-4; cdr3_aa: CASSRGQGVDTGELFF; cdr3_nt: TGTGCCAGCAGCCGGGGACAGGGGGTTGACACCGGGGAGCTGTTTTTT
d_call: -; j_call: TRBJ2-7; clone_size: -; v_call: TRBV28; cdr3_aa: CASSLNGGGSYEQYF; cdr3_nt: TGTGCCAGCAGTTTAAATGGGGGCGGCTCCTACGAGCAGTACTTC
d_call: -; j_call: TRBJ2-2; clone_size: -; v_call: TRBV5-1; cdr3_aa: CASSLGQDGELFF; cdr3_nt: TGCGCCAGCAGCTTGGGGCAGGACGGGGAGCTGTTTTTT
d_call: -; j_call: TRBJ2-7; clone_size: -; v_call: TRBV7-6; cdr3_aa: CASSSGIAYEQYF; cdr3_nt: TGTGCCAGCAGCAGTGGGATCGCTTACGAGCAGTACTTC
d_call: -; j_call: TRBJ2-3; clone_size: -; v_call: TRBV10-3; cdr3_aa: CAISEYTDTQYF; cdr3_nt: TGTGCCATCAGTGAGTACACAGATACGCAGTATTTT
d_call: -; j_call: TRBJ2-7; clone_size: -; v_call: TRBV7-2; cdr3_aa: CASSPQYYEQYF; cdr3_nt: TGTGCCAGCAGCCCGCAATACTACGAGCAGTACTTC
d_call: TRBD1; j_call: TRBJ1-4; clone_size: -; v_call: TRBV5-1; cdr3_aa: CASSPGQGDEKLFF; cdr3_nt: TGCGCCAGCAGCCCGGGACAGGGAGATGAAAAACTGTTTTTT
d_call: TRBD1; j_call: TRBJ2-5; clone_size: -; v_call: TRBV14; cdr3_aa: CASSRTTGGGETQYF; cdr3_nt: TGTGCCAGCAGCCGGACGACAGGGGGCGGGGAGACCCAGTACTTC
d_call: TRBD1; j_call: TRBJ1-5; clone_size: once; v_call: TRBV28; cdr3_aa: CASSLNRGPNQPQHF; cdr3_nt: TGTGCCAGCAGCCTAAACAGGGGGCCCAATCAGCCCCAGCATTTT
d_call: -; j_call: TRBJ2-7; clone_size: -; v_call: TRBV11-2; cdr3_aa: CASSPTSPGTYYEQYF; cdr3_nt: TGTGCCAGCAGCCCCACAAGCCCCGGGACATACTACGAGCAGTACTTC
d_call: TRBD2; j_call: TRBJ2-1; clone_size: -; v_call: TRBV6-5; cdr3_aa: CASSYGTRGMGDEQFF; cdr3_nt: TGTGCCAGCAGTTACGGGACTAGGGGGATGGGCGATGAGCAGTTCTTC
d_call: -; j_call: TRBJ2-3; clone_size: -; v_call: TRBV7-9; cdr3_aa: CASSPTGQRTDTQYF; cdr3_nt: TGTGCCAGCAGCCCCACAGGGCAGAGGACAGATACGCAGTATTTT
d_call: -; j_call: TRBJ2-1; clone_size: -; v_call: TRBV11-3; cdr3_aa: CASSSRTGSSYNEQFF; cdr3_nt: TGTGCCAGCAGCTCGAGGACGGGGAGCTCCTACAATGAGCAGTTCTTC
d_call: -; j_call: TRBJ2-7; clone_size: -; v_call: TRBV5-6; cdr3_aa: CASSLTYGSGGEQYF; cdr3_nt: TGTGCCAGCAGCCTCACTTACGGGAGCGGTGGTGAGCAGTACTTC
d_call: -; j_call: TRBJ2-2; clone_size: -; v_call: TRBV5-1; cdr3_aa: CASSLRLASTGELFF; cdr3_nt: TGCGCCAGCAGCTTGCGCCTAGCGAGCACCGGGGAGCTGTTTTTT
d_call: -; j_call: TRBJ1-3; clone_size: -; v_call: TRBV15; cdr3_aa: CATSRDLGNTIYF; cdr3_nt: TGTGCCACCAGCAGAGATCTTGGAAACACCATATATTTT
d_call: -; j_call: TRBJ2-2; clone_size: few; v_call: TRBV19; cdr3_aa: CASSTQRNTGELFF; cdr3_nt: TGTGCCAGTAGTACACAACGTAACACCGGGGAGCTGTTTTTT
d_call: TRBD2; j_call: TRBJ2-1; clone_size: many; v_call: TRBV30; cdr3_aa: CAWSVGTSGGKQFF; cdr3_nt: TGTGCCTGGAGTGTCGGGACTAGCGGGGGTAAGCAGTTCTTC
d_call: -; j_call: TRBJ1-5; clone_size: -; v_call: TRBV27; cdr3_aa: CASRPGSHPDQPQHF; cdr3_nt: TGTGCCAGCAGACCCGGGAGCCACCCGGATCAGCCCCAGCATTTT
d_call: TRBD2; j_call: TRBJ2-1; clone_size: -; v_call: TRBV19; cdr3_aa: CASSILVAGGGAYNEQFF; cdr3_nt: TGTGCCAGTAGTATATTAGTAGCGGGAGGGGGCGCTTACAATGAGCAGTTCTTC
d_call: -; j_call: TRBJ1-5; clone_size: -; v_call: TRBV7-2; cdr3_aa: CASSLRSGRSNQPQHF; cdr3_nt: TGTGCCAGCAGCTTGCGATCGGGACGCAGCAATCAGCCCCAGCATTTT
d_call: TRBD1; j_call: TRBJ2-7; clone_size: -; v_call: TRBV19; cdr3_aa: CASRQYRGLSYEQYF; cdr3_nt: TGTGCCAGTAGACAATACAGGGGCCTTTCCTACGAGCAGTACTTC
d_call: TRBD1; j_call: TRBJ2-7; clone_size: -; v_call: TRBV18; cdr3_aa: CASSPGQGSYEQYF; cdr3_nt: TGTGCCAGCTCACCGGGACAGGGCTCCTACGAGCAGTACTTC
d_call: TRBD1; j_call: TRBJ2-5; clone_size: -; v_call: TRBV5-1; cdr3_aa: CASSLQGVIQETQYF; cdr3_nt: TGCGCCAGCAGCTTGCAGGGGGTCATTCAAGAGACCCAGTACTTC